These 20 T cell receptor beta chains were sequenced from one sample in a study of beta chain features in type 1 diabetes. TCRB transcripts that were expressed got sequenced, as all of the isolated RNA had been reverse transcribed. Only in-frame clones appear in the TCRdb table, and some are missing; sequencing was by immunoSEQ multiplex PCR. The sample shows a few hundred thousand clones, around 16% of them seen only once. The specimen was naive CD4+ T cells from blood. These receptors all come from a young woman in good health.

The rearrangement links TRBV5-1 to TRBJ1-2; D is unclear. There are 14 residues in the CDR3. CDR1 is SGHRS and CDR2 is YFSETQ in the germline V gene. V lost 0 bases and J 4 bases, leaving 10 bases between the germline ends. The CDR3 DNA is TGCGCCAGCAGCTTGGATGACACCCGCTATGGCTACACCTTC. Protein: CASSLDDTRYGYTF.

The chain links TRBV30 to TRBJ1-4; 11 positions agree with TRBD1. This CDR3 is 14 amino acids long. Trimming cost V 0 bases and J 14 bases; bases outside gene matches: 8. CDR1 is GTSNPN, CDR2 SVGIG, per germline (reference sequence). The CDR3 reads CAWSVLGTGGSLFF. The CDR3 DNA reads TGTGCCTGGAGTGTACTGGGGACAGGGGGAAGCCTGTTTTTT.

This clone was seen a few times. The CDR3 loop is CASSVDGLAGSYEQYF. CDR3 coding DNA: TGCGCCAGCAGCGTAGACGGACTAGCGGGATCTTACGAGCAGTACTTC. The gene calls are TRBV5-1 and TRBJ2-7; 12 bases are shared with TRBD2. With 4 bases clipped from V and 4 bases from J, the junction kept 9 bases outside the gene matches. The CDR3 extends over 16 amino acids. The germline gives CDR1 SGHRS, CDR2 YFSETQ.

This clone came up a few times. This chain connects TRBV29-1 to TRBJ2-7; tentative D call: TRBD2 (5 bases). Trimming took off 6 bases at V and 6 bases at J, with 18 bases between the two ends. Germline assignment: CDR1 SQVTM and CDR2 ANQGSEA. The CDR3 extends over 13 amino acids. CDR3 sequence (DNA): TGCAGCGTCTACGTGAGGGCGAAGCTCGAGCAGTACTTC. Translated: CSVYVRAKLEQYF.

The V call is TRBV29-1, the J call TRBJ2-5; D possibly corresponds to TRBD1 (5 bases). The DNA matches TRBJ2-7 better at its end, which makes the J call doubtful. Germline loops: CDR1 SQVTM, CDR2 ANQGSEA. The CDR3 contains 11 residues. This CDR3 reads CSVGGPHEQYF. The CDR3 DNA reads TGCAGCGTTGGGGGCCCACACGAGCAGTACTTC.

The chain joins TRBV4-1 to TRBJ1-1; D is uncertain. The germline V gene encodes CDR1 MGHRA and CDR2 YSYEKL. V was shortened by 1 base and J by 4 bases, with 7 bases between the two germline ends. The CDR3 runs 13 residues. CDR3 sequence (DNA): TGCGCCAGCAGCCAAGTTACGGTCACTGAAGCTTTCTTT. This codes for CASSQVTVTEAFF.

The V call is TRBV30, the J call TRBJ2-4; D not resolved. CDR3 length equals 13 residues. CDR1 is GTSNPN, CDR2 SVGIG, per germline (reference sequence). V was cut by 1 base and J by 2 bases, with 6 bases left in between. The CDR3, as DNA: TGTGCCTGGAGTGCCCAATCCAAAAACATTCAGTACTTC. Translated, it gives CAWSAQSKNIQYF.

For the CDR3, the DNA is TGTGCCAGCAGCTGGGGGGGACAGGGGAAGCTGTACGAGCAGTACTTC. Translated, it gives CASSWGGQGKLYEQYF. The chain carries TRBV7-2 and TRBJ2-7; TRBD1 matches at 10 bases. Germline V gene lookup returns CDR1 SGHTA and CDR2 FQGNSA. V was pared by 4 bases and J by 4 bases, with 10 bases of the junction left unmatched. The CDR3 runs to 16 residues.

The chain links TRBV30 to TRBJ1-5; no reliable D call. The CDR3 has 12 residues. The germline V gene encodes CDR1 GTSNPN and CDR2 SVGIG (reference sequence). Trimming stripped 1 base from V and 6 bases from J, with 7 bases between. CDR3 DNA sequence: TGTGCCTGGAGTGGAAACATTCAGCCCCAGCATTTT. Translating gives CAWSGNIQPQHF. Based on the CDR3 plus reference TRBV30 and TRBJ1-5, the full variable domain is SQTIHQWPATLVQPVGSPLSLECTVEGTSNPNLYWYRQAAGRGLQLLFYSVGIGQISSEVPQNLSASRPQDRQFILSSKKLLLSDSGFYLCAWSGNIQPQHFGDGTRLSIL.

This clone was detected only a few times. The J gene is TRBJ2-3, the V gene TRBV28; D perhaps matches TRBD1 (5 bases). This CDR3 region has 16 residues. In germline, CDR1 is MDHEN, CDR2 SYDVKM. The germline V and J ends were trimmed by 7 bases and 2 bases, with 19 bases remaining between them. The CDR3 loop is CASNPLLDSPTDTQYF. CDR3 nucleotide sequence: TGTGCCAGCAACCCACTCTTAGACAGTCCCACAGATACGCAGTATTTT.

This clone was counted between two and nine times. The chain employs TRBV19 and TRBJ1-5; 7 bases are a match to TRBD1. Per the germline V gene, CDR1 is LNHDA and CDR2 is SQIVND (reference sequence). J was trimmed by 7 bases and V by 6 bases; bases with no gene match: 6. The CDR3 sequence is 13 residues long. The CDR3 DNA sequence: TGTGCCAGTAGCACACAGGGGAAGCAGCCCCAGCATTTT. Its translation: CASSTQGKQPQHF.

V and J are TRBV30 and TRBJ2-1; a possible D gene is TRBD2 (6 bases). Germline V gives CDR1 GTSNPN, CDR2 SVGIG (reference sequence). The CDR3 totals 13 residues. V was clipped by 3 bases and J by 9 bases, with 15 bases between them. CDR3 loop: CAWSRDFRSEQFF. In nucleotides, the CDR3 is TGTGCCTGGAGCCGGGACTTTCGGAGTGAGCAGTTCTTC.

This rearrangement joins TRBV18 to TRBJ2-1, with 14 bases lining up with TRBD2. This CDR3 spans 16 amino acids. Germline V gives CDR1 KGHSH, CDR2 LQKENI. The ends lost 3 bases at V and 6 bases at J; junction bases unmatched: 4. The CDR3 region has the DNA TGTGCCAGCTCACCTTCCGGGACTAGCGGGAGCAATGAGCAGTTCTTC. As protein: CASSPSGTSGSNEQFF.

This clone was counted between two and nine times. The chain couples TRBV23-1 to TRBJ2-1, with TRBD2 identical over 10 bases. TRBV23-1 has ORF status, its function being uncertain. Unmatched junction bases numbered 13, after V lost 0 bases and J lost 8 bases. The CDR3 is 18 residues long. CDR3 residues: CASSQSRPSGSLQDEQFF. CDR3 DNA: TGCGCCAGCAGTCAATCGAGGCCTAGCGGGAGTTTGCAGGATGAGCAGTTCTTC.

This chain joins TRBV28 and TRBJ2-7, with 8 bases identical to TRBD1. The CDR3 has 15 residues. The V and J ends lost 5 bases and 3 bases, in that order; junction bases with no gene match: 9. From germline, CDR1 is MDHEN and CDR2 SYDVKM. CDR3 residues: CASSAPGQVLYEQYF. The CDR3 bases are TGTGCCAGCAGTGCCCCGGGACAGGTTCTCTACGAGCAGTACTTC.

This chain links TRBV15 with TRBJ2-7; no definite D call. Germline loops: CDR1 LNHNV, CDR2 YYDKDF (reference sequence). The V and J ends lost 5 bases and 5 bases respectively, with 13 bases between them. CDR3 size: 13 residues. The CDR3 DNA sequence: TGTGCCACCAGCGTCCCAGATTCCCACGAGCAGTACTTC. It specifies CATSVPDSHEQYF.

The sample holds a few counts of this clone. The J gene is TRBJ2-7, the V gene TRBV15; maybe TRBD2 (7 bases). The germline V gene has CDR1 LNHNV and CDR2 YYDKDF (reference sequence). This CDR3 is 14 amino acids long. V lost 3 bases and J lost 3, with 12 bases in between. The CDR3 loop is CATSRERGHYEQYF. Here the CDR3 DNA reads TGTGCCACCAGCAGGGAGCGGGGACACTACGAGCAGTACTTC.

V and J are TRBV30 and TRBJ2-7; a weak D match, TRBD2 (5 bases). There are 13 residues in the CDR3. With 4 bases removed from V and 6 bases from J, the gap between germline ends came to 16 bases. Germline values: CDR1 GTSNPN, CDR2 SVGIG (reference sequence). The DNA for the CDR3 is TGTGCCTGGACGGGATTAGGAGTCAGCGAGCAGTACTTC. It translates to CAWTGLGVSEQYF.

This rearrangement joins TRBV30 to TRBJ1-5, with D hard to call. CDR1 GTSNPN and CDR2 SVGIG come from the germline V gene (reference sequence). This CDR3 is built from 14 residues. The V end lost 2 bases, the J end lost 8 bases, and 16 bases lay between the germline ends. CDR3 bases: TGTGCCTGGAGTAAAGGCCCGTTCGGGGAGCCCCAGCATTTT. It codes for CAWSKGPFGEPQHF.

J is TRBJ1-1 and V is TRBV25-1; D ambiguous. Trimming pared 6 bases from V and 0 bases from J, leaving 11 bases between. Germline V CDR1 and CDR2: MGHDK, SYGVNS. The CDR3 runs to 14 residues. CDR3 bases: TGTGCCAGCAGGAGGGCAGGCTTGAACACTGAAGCTTTCTTT. Amino acid sequence: CASRRAGLNTEAFF.